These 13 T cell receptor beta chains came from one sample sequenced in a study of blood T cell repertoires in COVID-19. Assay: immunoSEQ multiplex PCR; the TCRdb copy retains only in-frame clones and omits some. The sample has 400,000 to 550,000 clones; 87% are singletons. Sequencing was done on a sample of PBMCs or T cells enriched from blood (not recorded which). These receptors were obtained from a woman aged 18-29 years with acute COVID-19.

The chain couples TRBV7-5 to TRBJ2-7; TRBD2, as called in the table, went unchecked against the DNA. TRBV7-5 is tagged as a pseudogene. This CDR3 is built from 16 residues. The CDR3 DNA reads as TGTGTCAGAAGCTTAGAAGTAGCGGGAGGGCCGTACGAGCAGTACTTC. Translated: CVRSLEVAGGPYEQYF.

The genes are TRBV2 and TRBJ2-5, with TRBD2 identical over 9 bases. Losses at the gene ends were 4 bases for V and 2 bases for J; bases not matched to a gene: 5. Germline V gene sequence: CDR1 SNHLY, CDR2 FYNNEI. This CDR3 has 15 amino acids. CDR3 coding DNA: TGTGCCAGCAGTGTCCTAGCGGGAATACAAGAGACCCAGTACTTC. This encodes CASSVLAGIQETQYF.

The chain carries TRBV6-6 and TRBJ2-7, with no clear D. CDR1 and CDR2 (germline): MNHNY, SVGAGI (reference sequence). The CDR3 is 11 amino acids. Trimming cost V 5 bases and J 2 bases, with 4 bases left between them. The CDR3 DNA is TGTGCCAGCAGTCGCACCTACGAGCAGTACTTC. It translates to CASSRTYEQYF.

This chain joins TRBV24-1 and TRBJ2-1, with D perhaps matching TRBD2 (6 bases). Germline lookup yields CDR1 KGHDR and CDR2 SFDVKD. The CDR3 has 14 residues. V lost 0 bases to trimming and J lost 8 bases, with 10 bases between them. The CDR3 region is CATSDLGGLHEQFF. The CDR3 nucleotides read TGTGCCACCAGTGATTTGGGGGGACTTCATGAGCAGTTCTTC.

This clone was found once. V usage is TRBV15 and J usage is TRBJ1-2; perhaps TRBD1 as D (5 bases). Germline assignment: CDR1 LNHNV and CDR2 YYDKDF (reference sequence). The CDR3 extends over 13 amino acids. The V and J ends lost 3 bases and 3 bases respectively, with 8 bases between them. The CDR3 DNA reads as TGTGCCACCAGCAGGACAGTCGACTATGGCTACACCTTC. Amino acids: CATSRTVDYGYTF.

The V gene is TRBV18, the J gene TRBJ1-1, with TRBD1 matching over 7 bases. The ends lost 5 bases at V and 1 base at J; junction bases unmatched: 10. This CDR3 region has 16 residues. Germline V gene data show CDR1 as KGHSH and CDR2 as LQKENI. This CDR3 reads CASSSYPGQTNTEAFF. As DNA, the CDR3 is TGTGCCAGCTCATCCTATCCGGGACAGACGAACACTGAAGCTTTCTTT.

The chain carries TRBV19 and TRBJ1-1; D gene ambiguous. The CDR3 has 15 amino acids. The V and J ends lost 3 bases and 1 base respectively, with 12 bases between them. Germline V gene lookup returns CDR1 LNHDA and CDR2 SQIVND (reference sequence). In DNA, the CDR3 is TGTGCCAGTAGTATCCAGGCAGCCTCGAACACTGAAGCTTTCTTT. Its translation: CASSIQAASNTEAFF.

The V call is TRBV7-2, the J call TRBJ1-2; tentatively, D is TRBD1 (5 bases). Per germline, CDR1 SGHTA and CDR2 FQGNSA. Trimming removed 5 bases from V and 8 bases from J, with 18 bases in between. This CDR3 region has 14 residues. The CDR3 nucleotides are TGTGCCAGCAGCCTAGTGCGGCAGGGAGGGGGCTACACCTTC. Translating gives CASSLVRQGGGYTF.

The CDR3 protein is CASSGGQGPLYEQYF. DNA for the CDR3: TGTGCCAGCAGCGGGGGACAGGGGCCCCTCTACGAGCAGTACTTC. J is TRBJ2-7 and V is TRBV21-1; TRBD1 is the table's D call and was not checked against the DNA. TRBV21-1 is reported as a pseudogene. The CDR3 extends over 15 amino acids.

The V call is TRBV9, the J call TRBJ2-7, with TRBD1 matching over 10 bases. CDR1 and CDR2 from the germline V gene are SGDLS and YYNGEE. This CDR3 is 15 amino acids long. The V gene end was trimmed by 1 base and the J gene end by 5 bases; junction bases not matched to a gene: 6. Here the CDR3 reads CASSVKDRGLDEQYF. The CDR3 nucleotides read TGTGCCAGCAGCGTAAAAGACAGGGGGCTGGACGAGCAGTACTTC.

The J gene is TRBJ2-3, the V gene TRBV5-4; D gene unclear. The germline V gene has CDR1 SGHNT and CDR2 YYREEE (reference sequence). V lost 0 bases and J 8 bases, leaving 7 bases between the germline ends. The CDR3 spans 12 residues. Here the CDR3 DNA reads TGTGCCAGCAGCTTGGACGACATTACGCAGTATTTT. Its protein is CASSLDDITQYF.

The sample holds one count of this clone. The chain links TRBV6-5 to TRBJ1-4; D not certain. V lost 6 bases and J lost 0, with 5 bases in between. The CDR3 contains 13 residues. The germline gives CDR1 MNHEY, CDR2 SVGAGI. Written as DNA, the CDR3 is TGTGCCAGCAGAACTGCAACTAATGAAAAACTGTTTTTT. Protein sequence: CASRTATNEKLFF.

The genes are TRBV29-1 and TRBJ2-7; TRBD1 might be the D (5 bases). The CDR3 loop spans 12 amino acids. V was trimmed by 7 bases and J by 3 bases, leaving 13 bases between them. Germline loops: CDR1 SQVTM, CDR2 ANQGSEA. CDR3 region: CSASWQGYEQYF. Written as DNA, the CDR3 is TGCAGCGCCTCGTGGCAGGGCTACGAGCAGTACTTC.